These 20 T cell receptor beta chains share one sample of origin, sequenced in a study of T cell changes during pregnancy in multiple sclerosis. Profiled with immunoSEQ multiplex PCR; TCRdb holds only in-frame clones, not every one. The sample holds tens of thousands of clones, about 90% seen once. This material consisted of CD4+ T cells from peripheral blood mononuclear cells, taken in the second trimester of pregnancy. These receptors all come from a female donor in good health, enrolled as a control in a pregnancy study.

The CDR3 region has the DNA TGTGCCAGCAGCTTGGACACCGAAAAACTGTTTTTT. Its translation: CASSLDTEKLFF. The V gene is TRBV5-4, the J gene TRBJ1-4; no firm D call. Germline values: CDR1 SGHNT, CDR2 YYREEE (reference sequence). The CDR3 extends over 12 amino acids. The germline V and J ends were trimmed by 0 bases and 8 bases, with 5 bases remaining between them.

This chain connects TRBV20-1 to TRBJ1-5; maybe TRBD1 (6 bases). The length of the CDR3 is 10 residues. The germline CDR1 and CDR2 sequences are DFQATT and SNEGSKA (reference sequence). V shed 6 bases and J shed 7 bases, with 7 bases lying between them. CDR3 nucleotides: TGCAGTGCCAGGGGCCAGCCCCAGCATTTT. The encoded protein is CSARGQPQHF.

As DNA, the CDR3 is TGTGCCAGCAGCAGAGGTAGTGGGGGGGTCGGTGAGCAGTTCTTC. It translates to CASSRGSGGVGEQFF. This sequence joins TRBV4-2 and TRBJ2-1; 7 bases are shared with TRBD2. The CDR3 is made up of 15 amino acids. Germline CDR1 LGHNA, CDR2 YNFKEQ. Trimming took 5 bases from V and 9 from J; bases not matched to a gene: 13.

The V gene is TRBV7-8, the J gene TRBJ1-5; 7 bases fit TRBD1. V was pared by 1 base and J by 6 bases, with 9 bases of the junction left unmatched. Germline CDR1 is SGHVS and CDR2 is FQNEAQ. This CDR3 comprises 16 residues. The CDR3 sequence is CASSLVDLQGVQPQHF. CDR3 DNA: TGTGCCAGCAGCTTAGTAGATTTGCAGGGGGTTCAGCCCCAGCATTTT.

In nucleotides, the CDR3 is TGTGCCACCAGCAGAGATACTTGGGGCTACACCTTC. Residues: CATSRDTWGYTF. The chain uses TRBV15 and TRBJ1-2; D is ambiguous. Trimming took off 0 bases at V and 8 bases at J, with 7 bases between the two ends. CDR1 is LNHNV, CDR2 YYDKDF, per germline (reference sequence). The CDR3 covers 12 residues.

The V gene is TRBV11-2, the J gene TRBJ2-3, with TRBD2 matching over 8 bases. Germline V CDR1 and CDR2: SGHAT, FQNNGV. CDR3 size: 17 residues. V shed 1 base, J shed 2 bases, and the junction held 8 bases outside the gene matches. CDR3 loop: CASSLVFGGGSTDTQYF. The DNA for the CDR3 is TGTGCCAGCAGCTTAGTGTTTGGCGGGGGGTCCACAGATACGCAGTATTTT.

The rearrangement links TRBV27 to TRBJ1-1; TRBD1 might be the D (5 bases). The V gene lost 6 bases and the J gene lost 7 bases, with 24 bases spanning the gap. Germline CDR1 is MNHEY and CDR2 is SMNVEV (reference sequence). This CDR3 contains 16 residues. The CDR3 DNA follows: TGTGCCAGCAGGGATACAAACAGGTTAGGGTGGGGTGAAGCTTTCTTT. It translates to CASRDTNRLGWGEAFF.

The count of this clone is one. CDR3 nucleotides: TGTGCCAGCAGCCTGGGAGGACAGGGAGGGTCCGGAGATACGCAGTATTTT. The encoded protein is CASSLGGQGGSGDTQYF. This chain uses TRBV7-9 with TRBJ2-3; a possible D gene is TRBD1 (8 bases). CDR1 is SEHNR and CDR2 is FQNEAQ in the germline V gene (reference sequence). Trimming left V 5 bases short and J 5 bases short, with 23 bases between. This CDR3 spans 17 amino acids.

J is TRBJ2-3 and V is TRBV9; D unclear. CDR1 is SGDLS, CDR2 YYNGEE, per germline. The V gene lost 1 base and the J gene lost 2 bases, with 5 bases spanning the gap. CDR3 size: 13 residues. CDR3 sequence: CASSVLDTDTQYF. CDR3 nucleotide sequence: TGTGCCAGCAGCGTACTAGACACAGATACGCAGTATTTT.

This rearrangement joins TRBV11-2 to TRBJ2-5; maybe TRBD2 (6 bases). V was shortened by 3 bases and J by 5 bases, with 10 bases between the two germline ends. This CDR3 spans 13 amino acids. Germline lookup yields CDR1 SGHAT and CDR2 FQNNGV. CDR3 sequence reads: CASSFGGWETQYF. For the CDR3, the DNA is TGTGCCAGCAGCTTCGGGGGTTGGGAGACCCAGTACTTC. The whole variable domain, filled in from reference TRBV11-2 and TRBJ2-5, reads EAGVAQSPRYKIIEKRQSVAFWCNPISGHATLYWYQQILGQGPKLLIQFQNNGVVDDSQLPKDRFSAERLKGVDSTLKIQPAKLEDSAVYLCASSFGGWETQYFGPGTRLLVL.

The genes are TRBV9 and TRBJ2-7; 11 nucleotides match TRBD2. Germline V lookup: CDR1 SGDLS, CDR2 YYNGEE. This CDR3 has 14 residues. V gave up 2 bases and J gave up 5 bases; unmatched junction bases: 3. The CDR3 bases are TGTGCCAGCAGCGTGGGACTAGCGGATAACGAGCAGTACTTC. Its translation is CASSVGLADNEQYF.

The chain uses TRBV7-9 and TRBJ2-1; 8 bases align to TRBD2. The CDR3 has 15 amino acids. Germline V gives CDR1 SEHNR, CDR2 FQNEAQ (reference sequence). Trimming removed 5 bases from V and 0 bases from J; junction bases left unmatched: 3. In DNA, the CDR3 is TGTGCCAGCAGCCCCGGGGGGGGCTCCTACAATGAGCAGTTCTTC. Translated, it gives CASSPGGGSYNEQFF.

This sequence joins TRBV7-2 and TRBJ1-1; D gene uncertain. The CDR3 has 13 amino acids. V gave up 3 bases and J gave up 4 bases, with 9 bases separating them. CDR1 is SGHTA, CDR2 FQGNSA, per germline. CDR3: CASSLGFSTEAFF. CDR3 sequence (DNA): TGTGCCAGCAGCTTGGGCTTTTCCACTGAAGCTTTCTTT.

This chain joins TRBV5-6 and TRBJ2-3, with D possibly matching TRBD2 (5 bases). The germline CDR1 and CDR2 sequences are SGHDT and YYEEEE. This CDR3 is built from 16 residues. V was cut by 7 bases and J by 0 bases, with 18 bases left in between. The CDR3 DNA reads TGTGCCAGCGCCGCGGTACGGGGTCCTAGCACAGATACGCAGTATTTT. The encoded protein is CASAAVRGPSTDTQYF.

The chain joins TRBV5-4 to TRBJ2-3, with TRBD2 as a possible D gene (5 bases). The germline V gene has CDR1 SGHNT and CDR2 YYREEE (reference sequence). The V end lost 6 bases, the J end lost 4 bases, and 15 bases lay between the germline ends. CDR3 size: 14 residues. The CDR3 DNA is TGTGCCAGCACGAGAGGGCTTAAAGCAGATACGCAGTATTTT. The encoded protein is CASTRGLKADTQYF.

The V and J genes are TRBV28 and TRBJ1-1; D may be TRBD1 (6 bases). The CDR3 has 13 amino acids. The V and J ends lost 8 bases and 7 bases respectively, with 17 bases between them. CDR1 is MDHEN, CDR2 SYDVKM, per germline. CDR3 residues: CASDTTGNGEAFF. The CDR3 DNA sequence: TGTGCCAGCGACACAACAGGGAATGGTGAAGCTTTCTTT.

The V gene is TRBV10-1, the J gene TRBJ2-1, with 10 nucleotides matching TRBD1. Looked up from germline, CDR1 is WNHNN and CDR2 is SYGVQD (reference sequence). The CDR3 totals 13 residues. J was trimmed by 13 bases and V by 6 bases; bases with no gene match: 9. The CDR3 sequence: CASSTDRQGAQFF. The CDR3 nucleotides are TGCGCCAGCAGCACCGATCGACAGGGGGCACAGTTCTTC.

As for this clone: The same CDR3 is also encoded by other DNA sequences in this sample. The V gene is TRBV5-4, the J gene TRBJ1-3; 8 bases agree with TRBD1. The CDR3 runs to 16 residues. Germline-derived CDR1 and CDR2 are SGHNT and YYREEE (reference sequence). V was clipped by 8 bases and J by 2 bases; unmatched bases: 12. DNA of the CDR3: TGTGCCAGTAGCATCCGACAGGGGAGGACTGGAAACACCATATATTTT. Protein: CASSIRQGRTGNTIYF.

This chain links TRBV4-1 with TRBJ2-4; 9 nucleotides line up with TRBD1. The V and J ends lost 1 base and 5 bases, in that order; junction bases with no gene match: 3. The CDR3 spans 15 residues. The V gene's germline CDR1 is MGHRA and CDR2 YSYEKL. Here the CDR3 reads CASSQGDRAENIQYF. CDR3 coding DNA: TGCGCCAGCAGCCAAGGGGACAGGGCCGAAAACATTCAGTACTTC.

The genes are TRBV4-2 and TRBJ2-2; D unresolved. V was shortened by 2 bases and J by 1 base, with 5 bases between the two germline ends. This CDR3 spans 14 amino acids. Germline V gene lookup returns CDR1 LGHNA and CDR2 YNFKEQ. The CDR3 DNA follows: TGTGCCAGCAGCCAACGGAGGAACACCGGGGAGCTGTTTTTT. It yields the protein CASSQRRNTGELFF.